Listed below are T cell receptor beta chains from one sample, sequenced in a study of blood T cell repertoires in COVID-19. Only in-frame clones appear in the TCRdb table, and some are missing; sequencing was by immunoSEQ multiplex PCR. The table has 75,000 to 100,000 clones, 75% to 90% seen once. The source material was peripheral blood. The receptors come from a man aged 80 or over with acute or convalescent COVID-19. Both conserved end residues are part of each CDR3. Each record gives: D gene, J gene, V gene, clone size, CDR3 protein, CDR3 DNA. A D gene is named only where the DNA matches it firmly. Size tells how often a clone was seen (once, few, many) or the class of an expanded clone, and some rows leave it out.

d_gene: -
j_gene: TRBJ2-1
v_gene: TRBV29-1
abundance: -
CDR3aa: CSVAHYNEQFF
CDR3nt: TGCAGCGTTGCACATTACAATGAGCAGTTCTTC

d_gene: TRBD1
j_gene: TRBJ1-1
v_gene: TRBV10-2
abundance: -
CDR3aa: CASRGRGPRMNTEAFF
CDR3nt: TGCGCCAGCAGGGGCAGGGGGCCTAGAATGAACACTGAAGCTTTCTTT

d_gene: TRBD1
j_gene: TRBJ1-5
v_gene: TRBV30
abundance: -
CDR3aa: CAWSPPGGYQPQHF
CDR3nt: TGTGCCTGGAGTCCCCCAGGGGGCTATCAGCCCCAGCATTTT

d_gene: -
j_gene: TRBJ2-7
v_gene: TRBV30
abundance: -
CDR3aa: CAWGAQGYDEQYF
CDR3nt: TGTGCATGGGGGGCACAGGGGTATGACGAGCAGTACTTC

d_gene: -
j_gene: TRBJ1-4
v_gene: TRBV23-1
abundance: -
CDR3aa: CASSLAVVVFEKLFF
CDR3nt: TGCGCCAGCAGTCTTGCGGTTGTCGTTTTTGAAAAACTGTTTTTT

d_gene: TRBD1
j_gene: TRBJ1-2
v_gene: TRBV2
abundance: -
CDR3aa: CASRNPTGNYGYTF
CDR3nt: TGTGCCAGCAGGAATCCGACAGGGAACTATGGCTACACCTTC

d_gene: TRBD1
j_gene: TRBJ1-2
v_gene: TRBV5-4
abundance: -
CDR3aa: CASSWGTGTNYGYTF
CDR3nt: TGTGCCAGCAGCTGGGGGACAGGGACTAACTATGGCTACACCTTC

d_gene: TRBD1
j_gene: TRBJ2-5
v_gene: TRBV7-7
abundance: -
CDR3aa: CASSRDRGRQETQYF
CDR3nt: TGTGCTAGCAGCCGGGACAGGGGGCGGCAAGAGACCCAGTACTTC

d_gene: -
j_gene: TRBJ1-5
v_gene: TRBV11-3
abundance: once
CDR3aa: CASSLDREGNQPQHF
CDR3nt: TGTGCCAGCAGCTTAGACAGGGAAGGCAATCAGCCCCAGCATTTT

d_gene: -
j_gene: TRBJ1-6
v_gene: TRBV6-5
abundance: once
CDR3aa: CASSYREREPLHF
CDR3nt: TGTGCCAGCAGTTACCGGGAAAGGGAACCCCTCCACTTT

d_gene: TRBD1
j_gene: TRBJ1-4
v_gene: TRBV29-1
abundance: -
CDR3aa: CSVKGAGEKLFF
CDR3nt: TGCAGCGTTAAGGGGGCCGGGGAAAAACTGTTTTTT

d_gene: -
j_gene: TRBJ1-2
v_gene: TRBV5-6
abundance: -
CDR3aa: CASSWAGGGYTF
CDR3nt: TGTGCCAGCAGCTGGGCGGGAGGAGGCTACACCTTC

d_gene: TRBD1
j_gene: TRBJ2-6
v_gene: TRBV27
abundance: -
CDR3aa: CASSYRGRISGANVLTF
CDR3nt: TGTGCCAGCAGCTACAGGGGTCGGATCTCTGGGGCCAACGTCCTGACTTTC

d_gene: -
j_gene: TRBJ1-3
v_gene: TRBV4-2
abundance: -
CDR3aa: CASSQDLGEGNTIYF
CDR3nt: TGTGCCAGCAGCCAAGATCTGGGAGAAGGAAACACCATATATTTT

d_gene: TRBD2
j_gene: TRBJ2-7
v_gene: TRBV9
abundance: -
CDR3aa: CASSVTGTSAGYYEQYF
CDR3nt: TGTGCCAGCAGCGTAACCGGGACCTCAGCGGGATACTACGAGCAGTACTTC

d_gene: TRBD1
j_gene: TRBJ1-5
v_gene: TRBV3-1/TRBV3-2
abundance: -
CDR3aa: CAGGGQGVQPQHF
CDR3nt: TGTGCCGGCGGTGGACAGGGGGTTCAGCCCCAGCATTTT

d_gene: TRBD1
j_gene: TRBJ2-2
v_gene: TRBV25-1
abundance: -
CDR3aa: CASSAGTANTGELFF
CDR3nt: TGTGCCAGCAGTGCCGGGACAGCGAACACCGGGGAGCTGTTTTTT

d_gene: -
j_gene: TRBJ2-7
v_gene: TRBV18
abundance: -
CDR3aa: CASSPSQAALGFSNEQYF
CDR3nt: TGTGCCAGCTCACCATCCCAGGCCGCGTTGGGCTTCTCGAACGAGCAGTACTTC

d_gene: TRBD2
j_gene: TRBJ2-5
v_gene: TRBV15
abundance: once
CDR3aa: CATSRGASGSRGETQYF
CDR3nt: TGTGCCACCAGCAGAGGGGCTAGCGGGAGTCGAGGAGAGACCCAGTACTTC

d_gene: -
j_gene: TRBJ2-1
v_gene: TRBV9
abundance: -
CDR3aa: CASSVGAGSSYNEQFF
CDR3nt: TGTGCCAGCAGCGTAGGGGCCGGTAGCTCCTACAATGAGCAGTTCTTC

d_gene: -
j_gene: TRBJ2-1
v_gene: TRBV7-8
abundance: -
CDR3aa: CASSFFTGAINEQFF
CDR3nt: TGTGCCAGCAGCTTTTTTACGGGAGCGATCAATGAGCAGTTCTTC

d_gene: -
j_gene: TRBJ1-2
v_gene: TRBV18
abundance: few
CDR3aa: CASSQAGGYTF
CDR3nt: TGTGCCAGCTCCCAAGCGGGTGGCTACACCTTC

d_gene: TRBD1
j_gene: TRBJ2-1
v_gene: TRBV4-2
abundance: few
CDR3aa: CASSQSGQGYEQFF
CDR3nt: TGTGCCAGCAGCCAATCGGGACAGGGCTATGAGCAGTTCTTC

d_gene: -
j_gene: TRBJ2-5
v_gene: TRBV28
abundance: -
CDR3aa: CASSPLAKTQYF
CDR3nt: TGTGCCAGCAGCCCTCTGGCCAAGACCCAGTACTTC

d_gene: TRBD1
j_gene: TRBJ1-6
v_gene: TRBV5-1
abundance: -
CDR3aa: CASSRGQNNSPLHF
CDR3nt: TGCGCCAGCAGCAGGGGACAGAATAATTCACCCCTCCACTTT

d_gene: TRBD2
j_gene: TRBJ2-3
v_gene: TRBV7-2
abundance: -
CDR3aa: CASSLGASGGFYTQYF
CDR3nt: TGTGCCAGCAGCTTAGGGGCTAGCGGGGGGTTTTATACGCAGTATTTT

d_gene: TRBD1
j_gene: TRBJ2-3
v_gene: TRBV7-2
abundance: -
CDR3aa: CASSVDRARSTDTQYF
CDR3nt: TGTGCCAGCAGCGTCGACAGGGCAAGAAGCACAGATACGCAGTATTTT

d_gene: TRBD1
j_gene: TRBJ1-2
v_gene: TRBV29-1
abundance: once
CDR3aa: CSVDRGLYYGYTF
CDR3nt: TGCAGCGTCGACAGGGGGCTCTACTATGGCTACACCTTC

d_gene: -
j_gene: TRBJ1-2
v_gene: TRBV28
abundance: -
CDR3aa: CASSPYRDYGYTF
CDR3nt: TGTGCCAGCAGCCCTTACAGGGACTATGGCTACACCTTC

d_gene: -
j_gene: TRBJ2-7
v_gene: TRBV23-1
abundance: -
CDR3aa: CASSQAGRPPLVHYEQYF
CDR3nt: TGCGCCAGCAGTCAAGCTGGGAGACCACCCCTTGTACACTACGAGCAGTACTTC

d_gene: -
j_gene: TRBJ1-4
v_gene: TRBV5-6
abundance: -
CDR3aa: CASSLQVFSEKLFF
CDR3nt: TGTGCCAGCAGCTTGCAGGTTTTCAGTGAAAAACTGTTTTTT

d_gene: TRBD1
j_gene: TRBJ2-3
v_gene: TRBV6-2/TRBV6-3
abundance: -
CDR3aa: CASSIGTGGRTDTQYF
CDR3nt: TGTGCCAGCAGCATCGGGACAGGGGGCCGCACAGATACGCAGTATTTT

d_gene: TRBD2
j_gene: TRBJ2-3
v_gene: TRBV11-2
abundance: once
CDR3aa: CASGIRGRTDTQYF
CDR3nt: TGTGCCAGCGGAATTCGCGGGAGAACAGATACGCAGTATTTT

d_gene: TRBD1
j_gene: TRBJ2-3
v_gene: TRBV5-6
abundance: -
CDR3aa: CASSLDRGTDTQYF
CDR3nt: TGTGCCAGCAGCCTGGACAGGGGAACAGATACGCAGTATTTT

d_gene: -
j_gene: TRBJ1-2
v_gene: TRBV3-1/TRBV3-2
abundance: -
CDR3aa: CASSQGAQGWGYTF
CDR3nt: TGTGCCAGCAGCCAAGGAGCACAGGGTTGGGGCTACACCTTC

d_gene: -
j_gene: TRBJ1-2
v_gene: TRBV5-4
abundance: once
CDR3aa: CASSFPGQFDPSSRYGYTF
CDR3nt: TGTGCCAGCAGCTTCCCAGGACAGTTCGACCCCTCCTCTCGCTATGGCTACACCTTC

d_gene: TRBD1
j_gene: TRBJ2-7
v_gene: TRBV28
abundance: -
CDR3aa: CASSPRTGERNEQYF
CDR3nt: TGTGCCAGCAGTCCCCGGACAGGGGAGCGAAACGAGCAGTACTTC

d_gene: TRBD2
j_gene: TRBJ2-5
v_gene: TRBV11-3
abundance: -
CDR3aa: CASSLSSGGETQYF
CDR3nt: TGTGCCAGCAGCTTATCTAGCGGAGGGGAGACCCAGTACTTC

d_gene: TRBD2
j_gene: TRBJ2-1
v_gene: TRBV6-1
abundance: -
CDR3aa: CASSGTSGNLYNEQFF
CDR3nt: TGTGCCAGCAGTGGAACTAGCGGGAACCTCTATAATGAGCAGTTCTTC

d_gene: -
j_gene: TRBJ2-3
v_gene: TRBV2
abundance: -
CDR3aa: CASSVGRARTDTQYF
CDR3nt: TGTGCCAGCAGTGTTGGGCGGGCCCGCACAGATACGCAGTATTTT

d_gene: -
j_gene: TRBJ2-7
v_gene: TRBV27
abundance: -
CDR3aa: CASSLLNPSYEQYF
CDR3nt: TGTGCCAGCAGTCTCCTTAATCCCTCCTACGAGCAGTACTTC

d_gene: -
j_gene: TRBJ2-6
v_gene: TRBV6-2/TRBV6-3
abundance: -
CDR3aa: CASSYGGQNVLTF
CDR3nt: TGTGCCAGCAGTTACGGCGGCCAGAACGTCCTGACTTTC

d_gene: TRBD1
j_gene: TRBJ1-3
v_gene: TRBV3-1/TRBV3-2
abundance: few
CDR3aa: CASSQVPGQGNTIYF
CDR3nt: TGTGCCAGCAGCCAAGTCCCGGGACAGGGAAACACCATATATTTT